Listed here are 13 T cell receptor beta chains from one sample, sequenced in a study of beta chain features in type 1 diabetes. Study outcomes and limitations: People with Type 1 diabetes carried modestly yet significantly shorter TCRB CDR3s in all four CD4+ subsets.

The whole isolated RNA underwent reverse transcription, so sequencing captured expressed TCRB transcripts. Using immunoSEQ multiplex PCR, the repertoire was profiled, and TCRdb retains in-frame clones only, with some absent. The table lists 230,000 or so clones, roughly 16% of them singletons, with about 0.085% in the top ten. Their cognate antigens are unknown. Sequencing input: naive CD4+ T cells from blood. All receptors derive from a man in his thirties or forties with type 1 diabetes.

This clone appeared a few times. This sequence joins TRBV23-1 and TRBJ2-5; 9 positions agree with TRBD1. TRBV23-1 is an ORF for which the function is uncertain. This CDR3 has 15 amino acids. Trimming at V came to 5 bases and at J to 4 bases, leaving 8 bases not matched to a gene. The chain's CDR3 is CASSKRTGVAETQYF. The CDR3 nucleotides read TGCGCCAGCAGTAAAAGGACAGGGGTGGCAGAGACCCAGTACTTC.

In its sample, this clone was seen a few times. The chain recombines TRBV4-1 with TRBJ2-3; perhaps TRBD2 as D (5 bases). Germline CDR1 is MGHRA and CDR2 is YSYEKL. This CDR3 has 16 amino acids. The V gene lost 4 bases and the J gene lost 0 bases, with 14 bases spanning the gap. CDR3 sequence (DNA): TGCGCCAGCAGCCTCTCCGGAGGCTCTAGCACAGATACGCAGTATTTT. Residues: CASSLSGGSSTDTQYF.

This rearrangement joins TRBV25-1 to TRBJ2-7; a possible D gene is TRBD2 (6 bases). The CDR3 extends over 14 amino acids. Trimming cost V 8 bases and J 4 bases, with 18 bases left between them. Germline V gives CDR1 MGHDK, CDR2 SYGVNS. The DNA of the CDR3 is TGTGCCAGCTCAAGAGGCCGTGGGGGGTACGAGCAGTACTTC. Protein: CASSRGRGGYEQYF.

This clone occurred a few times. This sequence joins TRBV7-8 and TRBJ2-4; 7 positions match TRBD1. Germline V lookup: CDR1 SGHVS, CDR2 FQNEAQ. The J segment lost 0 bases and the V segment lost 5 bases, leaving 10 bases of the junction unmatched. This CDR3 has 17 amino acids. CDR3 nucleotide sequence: TGTGCCAGCAGCAAAGGGGGCAGCAGCTTAGCCAAAAACATTCAGTACTTC. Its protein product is CASSKGGSSLAKNIQYF.

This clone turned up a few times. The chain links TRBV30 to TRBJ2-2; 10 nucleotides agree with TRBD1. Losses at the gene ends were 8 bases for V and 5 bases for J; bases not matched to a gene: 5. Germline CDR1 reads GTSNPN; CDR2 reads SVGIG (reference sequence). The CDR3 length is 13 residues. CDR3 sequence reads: CATGTGVTGELFF. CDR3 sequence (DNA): TGTGCCACCGGGACAGGGGTTACCGGGGAGCTGTTTTTT.

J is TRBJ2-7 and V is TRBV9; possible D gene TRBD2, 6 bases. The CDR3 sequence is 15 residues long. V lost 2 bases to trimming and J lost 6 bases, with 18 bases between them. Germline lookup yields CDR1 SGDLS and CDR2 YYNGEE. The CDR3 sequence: CASSVQPNRDSEQYF. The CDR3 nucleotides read TGTGCCAGCAGCGTTCAGCCGAACCGGGACTCCGAGCAGTACTTC.

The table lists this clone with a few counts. The CDR3 nucleotides read TGTGCCAGCAGTCCGGGACTAGCGGGAGCCAGCGCAGATACGCAGTATTTT. Residues: CASSPGLAGASADTQYF. The chain has TRBV28 and TRBJ2-3; 14 bases align to TRBD2. The CDR3 is 17 residues long. The V gene end was trimmed by 5 bases and the J gene end by 4 bases; junction bases not matched to a gene: 8. The germline V gene encodes CDR1 MDHEN and CDR2 SYDVKM.

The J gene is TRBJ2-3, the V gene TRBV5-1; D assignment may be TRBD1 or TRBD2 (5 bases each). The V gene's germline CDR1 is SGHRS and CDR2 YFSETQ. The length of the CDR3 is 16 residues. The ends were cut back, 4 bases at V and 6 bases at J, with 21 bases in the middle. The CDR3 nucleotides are TGCGCCAGCAGCCAGCTGACCGGGACCTCCACGGATACGCAGTATTTT. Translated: CASSQLTGTSTDTQYF.

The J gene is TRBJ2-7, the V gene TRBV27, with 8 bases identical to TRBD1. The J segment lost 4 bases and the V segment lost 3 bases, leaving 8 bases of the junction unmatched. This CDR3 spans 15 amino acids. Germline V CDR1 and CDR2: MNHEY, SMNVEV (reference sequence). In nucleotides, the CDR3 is TGTGCCAGCAGTTTCGGACAGGGTCGAAGATACGAGCAGTACTTC. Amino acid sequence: CASSFGQGRRYEQYF.

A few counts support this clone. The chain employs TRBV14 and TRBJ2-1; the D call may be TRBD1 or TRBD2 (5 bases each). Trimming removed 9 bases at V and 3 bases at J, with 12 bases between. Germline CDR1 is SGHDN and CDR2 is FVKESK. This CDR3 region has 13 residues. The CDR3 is CASSGPNYNEQFF. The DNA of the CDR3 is TGTGCCAGTTCGGGACCTAACTACAATGAGCAGTTCTTC.

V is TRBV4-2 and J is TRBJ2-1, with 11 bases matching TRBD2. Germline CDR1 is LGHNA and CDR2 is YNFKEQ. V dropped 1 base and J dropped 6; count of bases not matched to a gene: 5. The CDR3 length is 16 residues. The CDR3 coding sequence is TGTGCCAGCAGCCAAGTACTAGCGGGAGTCGGCAATGAGCAGTTCTTC. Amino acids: CASSQVLAGVGNEQFF.

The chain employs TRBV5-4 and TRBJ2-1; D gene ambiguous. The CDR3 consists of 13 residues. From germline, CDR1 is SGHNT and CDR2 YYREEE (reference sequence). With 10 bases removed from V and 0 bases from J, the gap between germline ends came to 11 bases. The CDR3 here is CAGSSSSYNEQFF. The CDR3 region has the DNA TGTGCCGGGTCGTCGAGCTCCTACAATGAGCAGTTCTTC.

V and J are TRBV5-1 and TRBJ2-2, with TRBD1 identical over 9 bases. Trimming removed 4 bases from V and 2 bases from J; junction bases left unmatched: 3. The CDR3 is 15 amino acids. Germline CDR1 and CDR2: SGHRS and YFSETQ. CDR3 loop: CASSVGQGNTGELFF. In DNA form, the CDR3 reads TGCGCCAGCAGCGTGGGACAGGGAAACACCGGGGAGCTGTTTTTT.